Listed below are T cell receptor beta chains from one sample, sequenced in a study of regulatory T cells in long-lasting Graves disease. TCRdb fed the multiplex PCR reads into MiXCR, producing one record per CDR3 protein. The sample has around 250,000 distinct CDR3 sequences; around a sixth are singletons. The sample was also reused in another study, on T cells in Graves' hyperthyroidism and ophthalmopathy.

This specimen was peripheral blood mononuclear cells (PBMCs), taken at new diagnosis, from a patient treated with antithyroid drugs. Source of these receptors: a woman in her thirties with Graves disease. CDR3s include the opening cysteine and the closing phenylalanine or tryptophan. The D gene is left open where the match is weak. Size is stated for part of the rows, as once, few or many counts, or as a class when the clone is expanded.

cdr3_nt: TGTGCCAGCAGCGCGCAGCGGGGGGGCTATGGCTACACCTTC
cdr3_aa: CASSAQRGGYGYTF
j_call: TRBJ1-2
d_call: -
cdr3_length: 14
clone_size: -
v_call: TRBV9

cdr3_nt: TGCGCCAGCAGCTTGGAAGGCGGGGGGGCAGATACGCAGTATTTT
cdr3_aa: CASSLEGGGADTQYF
j_call: TRBJ2-3
d_call: TRBD2
cdr3_length: 15
clone_size: many
v_call: TRBV5-1

cdr3_nt: TGTGCCAGCCGGGTAGCGGGGAACACCGGGGAGCTGTTTTTT
cdr3_aa: CASRVAGNTGELFF
j_call: TRBJ2-2
d_call: TRBD2
cdr3_length: 14
clone_size: -
v_call: TRBV28

cdr3_nt: TGTGCCAGCAGCCCGCGGAACGGACAGACTAATGAAAAACTGTTTTTT
cdr3_aa: CASSPRNGQTNEKLFF
j_call: TRBJ1-4
d_call: -
cdr3_length: 16
clone_size: once
v_call: TRBV11-1

cdr3_nt: TGTGCCAGCAGTTTAACGGTGGGGGGACAGGGGGCAGGTGAGCAGTTCTTC
cdr3_aa: CASSLTVGGQGAGEQFF
j_call: TRBJ2-1
d_call: TRBD1
cdr3_length: 17
clone_size: many
v_call: TRBV11-2

cdr3_nt: TGTGCCAGCAGCTCACGGGGGACAGGGACAGGAAACACCATATATTTT
cdr3_aa: CASSSRGTGTGNTIYF
j_call: TRBJ1-3
d_call: TRBD1
cdr3_length: 16
clone_size: many
v_call: TRBV11-2

cdr3_nt: TGTGCCAGCAGCGTAGGGGGAGAGCTAGCCAAAAACATTCAGTACTTC
cdr3_aa: CASSVGGELAKNIQYF
j_call: TRBJ2-4
d_call: -
cdr3_length: 16
clone_size: -
v_call: TRBV9

cdr3_nt: TGTGCCAGCAGCCGCCGGGACACAACAACTAATGAAAAACTGTTTTTT
cdr3_aa: CASSRRDTTTNEKLFF
j_call: TRBJ1-4
d_call: -
cdr3_length: 16
clone_size: many
v_call: TRBV5-6

cdr3_nt: TGCAGTGCTAGAGGGACTAGCACTTCCTACGAGCAGTACTTC
cdr3_aa: CSARGTSTSYEQYF
j_call: TRBJ2-7
d_call: TRBD2
cdr3_length: 14
clone_size: many
v_call: TRBV20-1

cdr3_nt: TGTGCCAGCAAGTCGACAGGGGGAATCGGCACTGAAGCTTTCTTT
cdr3_aa: CASKSTGGIGTEAFF
j_call: TRBJ1-1
d_call: TRBD1
cdr3_length: 15
clone_size: many
v_call: TRBV6-1

cdr3_nt: TGTGCCAGCAGCCAAGATGGGGACAGGGTGGCGGAGACCCAGTACTTC
cdr3_aa: CASSQDGDRVAETQYF
j_call: TRBJ2-5
d_call: TRBD1
cdr3_length: 16
clone_size: many
v_call: TRBV4-2

cdr3_nt: TGTGCCAGCAGCCGTCCGGGACTAGCTTTTTTCTTC
cdr3_aa: CASSRPGLAFFF
j_call: TRBJ2-1
d_call: TRBD2
cdr3_length: 12
clone_size: many
v_call: TRBV7-2

cdr3_nt: TGTGCCAGCAGCACTGACAGGGAGGGCCAGCCCCAGCATTTT
cdr3_aa: CASSTDREGQPQHF
j_call: TRBJ1-5
d_call: TRBD1
cdr3_length: 14
clone_size: -
v_call: TRBV5-5

cdr3_nt: TGCAGTGCTAGAGCTCCGGGACTAGCGGGGGGTTACGAGCAGTACTTC
cdr3_aa: CSARAPGLAGGYEQYF
j_call: TRBJ2-7
d_call: TRBD2
cdr3_length: 16
clone_size: many
v_call: TRBV20-1

cdr3_nt: TGTGCCAGCAGTGAAGGGACTCGGGGTGGCTACACCTTC
cdr3_aa: CASSEGTRGGYTF
j_call: TRBJ1-2
d_call: -
cdr3_length: 13
clone_size: many
v_call: TRBV6-1

cdr3_nt: TGCGCCAGCAGCTTGGAAGGGACAGGCTATCAGCCCCAGCATTTT
cdr3_aa: CASSLEGTGYQPQHF
j_call: TRBJ1-5
d_call: TRBD1
cdr3_length: 15
clone_size: many
v_call: TRBV5-1

cdr3_nt: TGTGCCAGCAGTGTGGTACAGGGGGCTACAGATACGCAGTATTTT
cdr3_aa: CASSVVQGATDTQYF
j_call: TRBJ2-3
d_call: TRBD1
cdr3_length: 15
clone_size: few
v_call: TRBV6-2/TRBV6-3

cdr3_nt: TGTGCCAGCAGCCAAGATGTAGGGGGGGCCCAAGAGACCCAGTACTTC
cdr3_aa: CASSQDVGGAQETQYF
j_call: TRBJ2-5
d_call: -
cdr3_length: 16
clone_size: -
v_call: TRBV4-2

cdr3_nt: TGTGCCAGCGGGCTACAAGGACAGTTCTACGAGCAGTACTTC
cdr3_aa: CASGLQGQFYEQYF
j_call: TRBJ2-7
d_call: -
cdr3_length: 14
clone_size: many
v_call: TRBV6-1

cdr3_nt: TGTGCCAGCAGCCCTGGCCCGCAGAATGGCTACACCTTC
cdr3_aa: CASSPGPQNGYTF
j_call: TRBJ1-2
d_call: -
cdr3_length: 13
clone_size: many
v_call: TRBV7-3

cdr3_nt: TGCGCCAGCAGCTTGACAGGTGCAACTAGCACAGATACGCAGTATTTT
cdr3_aa: CASSLTGATSTDTQYF
j_call: TRBJ2-3
d_call: -
cdr3_length: 16
clone_size: many
v_call: TRBV5-1

cdr3_nt: TGTGCCAGCAGTTCCGGGACTACCAACAATGAGCAGTTCTTC
cdr3_aa: CASSSGTTNNEQFF
j_call: TRBJ2-1
d_call: TRBD2
cdr3_length: 14
clone_size: -
v_call: TRBV6-2/TRBV6-3

cdr3_nt: TGTGCCAGCAGAACTACTAGCGGGGGGTTCGGTGAGCAGTTCTTC
cdr3_aa: CASRTTSGGFGEQFF
j_call: TRBJ2-1
d_call: TRBD2
cdr3_length: 15
clone_size: many
v_call: TRBV6-2/TRBV6-3

cdr3_nt: TGTGCCAGCAGTTACCCCCCGGGGGGGTACTCCTACGAGCAGTACTTC
cdr3_aa: CASSYPPGGYSYEQYF
j_call: TRBJ2-7
d_call: TRBD2
cdr3_length: 16
clone_size: many
v_call: TRBV6-2/TRBV6-3

cdr3_nt: TGTGCCAGCAGCGTGGGCCCCTACAATGAGCAGTTCTTC
cdr3_aa: CASSVGPYNEQFF
j_call: TRBJ2-1
d_call: -
cdr3_length: 13
clone_size: few
v_call: TRBV5-5

cdr3_nt: TGTGCCAGCAGCTTAGCCCCTGTCCCAACTAATGAAAAACTGTTTTTT
cdr3_aa: CASSLAPVPTNEKLFF
j_call: TRBJ1-4
d_call: -
cdr3_length: 16
clone_size: -
v_call: TRBV7-9

cdr3_nt: TGCGCCAGCAGCCCAACGGGGTCCGACGGTGGGACCCAGTACTTC
cdr3_aa: CASSPTGSDGGTQYF
j_call: TRBJ2-5
d_call: -
cdr3_length: 15
clone_size: many
v_call: TRBV5-1

cdr3_nt: TGTGCCAGCAGCTGGACTAGCGGGGTAGAGACCCAGTACTTC
cdr3_aa: CASSWTSGVETQYF
j_call: TRBJ2-5
d_call: TRBD2
cdr3_length: 14
clone_size: many
v_call: TRBV27

cdr3_nt: TGTGCCACCAGTGAGTCGACTACAGGGTGGGTTTTCTTT
cdr3_aa: CATSESTTGWVFF
j_call: TRBJ1-1
d_call: -
cdr3_length: 13
clone_size: many
v_call: TRBV24-1

cdr3_nt: TGTGCCAGCAGCCTAGGGGGCGCCTCTGAAGAAAAACTGTTTTTT
cdr3_aa: CASSLGGASEEKLFF
j_call: TRBJ1-4
d_call: TRBD1
cdr3_length: 15
clone_size: many
v_call: TRBV6-1

cdr3_nt: TGCAGTGCTAGTCTGGGGAAAGATACGCAGTATTTT
cdr3_aa: CSASLGKDTQYF
j_call: TRBJ2-3
d_call: -
cdr3_length: 12
clone_size: many
v_call: TRBV20-1